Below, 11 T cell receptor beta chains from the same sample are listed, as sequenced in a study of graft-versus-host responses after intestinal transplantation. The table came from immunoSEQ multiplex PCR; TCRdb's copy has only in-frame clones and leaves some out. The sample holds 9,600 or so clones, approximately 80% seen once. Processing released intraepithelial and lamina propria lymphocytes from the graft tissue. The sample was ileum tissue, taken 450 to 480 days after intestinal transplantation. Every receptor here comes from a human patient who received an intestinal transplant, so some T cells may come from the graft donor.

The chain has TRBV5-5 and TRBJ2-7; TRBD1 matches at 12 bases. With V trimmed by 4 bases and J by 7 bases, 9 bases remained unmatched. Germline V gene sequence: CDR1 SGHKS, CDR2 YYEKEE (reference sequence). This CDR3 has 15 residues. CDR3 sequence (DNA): TGTGCCAGCAGCGCACGGGACAGGGGGCCGAGGGAGCAGTACTTC. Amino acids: CASSARDRGPREQYF. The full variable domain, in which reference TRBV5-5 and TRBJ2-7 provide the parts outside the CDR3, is DAGVTQSPTHLIKTRGQQVTLRCSPISGHKSVSWYQQVLGQGPQFIFQYYEKEERGRGNFPDRFSARQFPNYSSELNVNALLLGDSALYLCASSARDRGPREQYFGPGTRLTVT.

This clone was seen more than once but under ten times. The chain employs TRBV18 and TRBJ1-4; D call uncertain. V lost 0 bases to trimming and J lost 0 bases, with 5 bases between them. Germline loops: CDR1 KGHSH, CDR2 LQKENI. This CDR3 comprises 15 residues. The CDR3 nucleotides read TGTGCCAGCTCACCACCAGGAGCAACTAATGAAAAACTGTTTTTT. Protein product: CASSPPGATNEKLFF.

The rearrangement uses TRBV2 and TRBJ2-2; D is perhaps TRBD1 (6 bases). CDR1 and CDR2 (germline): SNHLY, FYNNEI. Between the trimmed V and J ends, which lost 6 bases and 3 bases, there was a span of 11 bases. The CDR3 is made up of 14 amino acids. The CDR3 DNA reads TGTGCCAGCAGAGACAGGTCTTACACCGGGGAGCTGTTTTTT. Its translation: CASRDRSYTGELFF.

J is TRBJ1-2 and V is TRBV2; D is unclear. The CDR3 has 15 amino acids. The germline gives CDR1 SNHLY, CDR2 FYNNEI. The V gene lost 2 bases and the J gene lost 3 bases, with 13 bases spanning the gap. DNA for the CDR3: TGTGCCAGCAGTGAAATGGGGAACTCTGACTATGGCTACACCTTC. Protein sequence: CASSEMGNSDYGYTF.

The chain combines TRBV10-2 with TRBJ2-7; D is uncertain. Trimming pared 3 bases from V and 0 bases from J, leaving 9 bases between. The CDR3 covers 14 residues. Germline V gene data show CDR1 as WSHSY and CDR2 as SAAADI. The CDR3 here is CASSDSLYSYEQYF. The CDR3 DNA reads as TGCGCCAGCAGTGACTCACTGTACTCCTACGAGCAGTACTTC.

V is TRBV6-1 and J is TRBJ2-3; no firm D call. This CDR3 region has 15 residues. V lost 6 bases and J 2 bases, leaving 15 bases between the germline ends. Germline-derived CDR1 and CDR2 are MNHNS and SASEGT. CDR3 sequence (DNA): TGTGCCAGCAGCGCTTTGGACGAGCACACAGATACGCAGTATTTT. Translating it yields CASSALDEHTDTQYF.

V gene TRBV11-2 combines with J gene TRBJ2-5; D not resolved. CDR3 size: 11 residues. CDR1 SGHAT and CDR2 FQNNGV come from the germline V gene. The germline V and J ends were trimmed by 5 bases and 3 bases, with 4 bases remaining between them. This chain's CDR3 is CASSHKETQYF. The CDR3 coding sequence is TGTGCCAGCAGCCACAAAGAGACCCAGTACTTC.

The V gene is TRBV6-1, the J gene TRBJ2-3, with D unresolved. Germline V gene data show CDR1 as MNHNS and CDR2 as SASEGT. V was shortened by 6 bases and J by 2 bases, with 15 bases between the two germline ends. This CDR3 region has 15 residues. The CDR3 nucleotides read TGTGCCAGCAGGCGTAACGCTCTAATCACAGATACGCAGTATTTT. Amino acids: CASRRNALITDTQYF.

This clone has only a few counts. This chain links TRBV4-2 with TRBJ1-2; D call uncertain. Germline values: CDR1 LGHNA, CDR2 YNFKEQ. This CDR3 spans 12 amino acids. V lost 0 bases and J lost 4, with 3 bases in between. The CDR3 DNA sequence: TGTGCCAGCAGCCAAGACGGCTATGGCTACACCTTC. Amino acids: CASSQDGYGYTF.

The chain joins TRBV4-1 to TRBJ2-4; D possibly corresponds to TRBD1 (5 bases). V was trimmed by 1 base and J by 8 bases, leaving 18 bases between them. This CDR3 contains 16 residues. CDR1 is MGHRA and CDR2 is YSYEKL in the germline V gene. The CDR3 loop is CASSQGCDSPGDIQYF. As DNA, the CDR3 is TGCGCCAGCAGCCAAGGCTGCGACAGTCCTGGGGACATTCAGTACTTC.

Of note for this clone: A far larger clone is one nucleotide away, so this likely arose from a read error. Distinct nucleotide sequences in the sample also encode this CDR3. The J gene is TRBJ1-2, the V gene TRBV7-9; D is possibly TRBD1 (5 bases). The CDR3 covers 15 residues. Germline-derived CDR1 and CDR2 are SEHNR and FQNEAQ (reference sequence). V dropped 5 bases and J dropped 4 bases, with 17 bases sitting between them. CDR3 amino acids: CASSLGQGRSYGYTF. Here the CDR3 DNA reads TGTGCCAGCAGCCTAGGTCAGGGACGTAGCTATGGCTACACCTTC.